This T cell receptor beta chain is drawn from a study of T cell changes during pregnancy in multiple sclerosis. Sequenced by immunoSEQ multiplex PCR; TCRdb stores in-frame clones only, minus some. The sample holds tens of thousands of clones, under 95% seen once. The V and J ends lost 6 bases and 4 bases, in that order; junction bases with no gene match: 11. The germline V gene has CDR1 SEHNR and CDR2 FQNEAQ (reference sequence). The CDR3 runs 15 residues. Sequences were derived from CD4+ T cells from peripheral blood mononuclear cells, sampled in the third trimester of pregnancy. The receptor comes from a female donor with multiple sclerosis, enrolled in a pregnancy study. The rearrangement links TRBV7-9 to TRBJ2-7, with TRBD1 matching 8 bases. The DNA of the CDR3 is TGTGCCAGCAGTGGAGAGGGGACAGGCAAATACGAGCAGTACTTC. Its translation: CASSGEGTGKYEQYF. Supplemented by reference TRBV7-9 and TRBJ2-7, the full variable domain reads DTGVSQNPRHKITKRGQNVTFRCDPISEHNRLYWYRQTLGQGPEFLTYFQNEAQLEKSRLLSDRFSAERPKGSFSTLEIQRTEQGDSAMYLCASSGEGTGKYEQYFGPGTRLTVT.